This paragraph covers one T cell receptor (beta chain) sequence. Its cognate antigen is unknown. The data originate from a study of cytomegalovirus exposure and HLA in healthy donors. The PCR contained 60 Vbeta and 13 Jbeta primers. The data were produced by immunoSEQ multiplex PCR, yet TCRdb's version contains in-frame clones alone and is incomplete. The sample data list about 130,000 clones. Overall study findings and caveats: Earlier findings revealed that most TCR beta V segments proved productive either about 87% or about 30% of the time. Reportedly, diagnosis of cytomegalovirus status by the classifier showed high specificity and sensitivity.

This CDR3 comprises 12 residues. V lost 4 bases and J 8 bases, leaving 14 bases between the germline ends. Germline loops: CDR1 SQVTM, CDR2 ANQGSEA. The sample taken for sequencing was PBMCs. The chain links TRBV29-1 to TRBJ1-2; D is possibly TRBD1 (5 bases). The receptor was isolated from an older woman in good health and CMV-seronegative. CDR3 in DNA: TGCAGCGTTGGCGGGGGGAATCGCGGCTACACCTTC. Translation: CSVGGGNRGYTF.